A single sample is the source of the 13 T cell receptor beta chains below, sequenced in a study of beta chain features in type 1 diabetes (dated by TCRdb to the late 2010s). Points the paper makes about the study in general: In all four CD4+ subsets, TCRB CDR3 length was moderately but significantly shorter in type 1 diabetes patients.

The antigens these receptors bind are not known. Library construction relied on the immunoSEQ multiplex PCR assay. All of the isolated RNA was reverse transcribed with the High Capacity cDNA Reverse Transcription Kit, so expressed TCRB transcripts were sequenced. The clones in this table, taken by TCRdb from immuneACCESS, are in-frame only. Not every clone is retained; where verified, under half of the shortfall comes from an unresolved V gene, and the cause of the rest is unknown. Present in this sample are around 160,000 clones, around 8.4% of which were seen just once. The ten largest clones take up under 0.65% of the sample. Sequenced input: central memory CD4+ T cells from blood. These receptors came from a young woman with type 1 diabetes.

This clone was picked up a small number of times. The chain recombines TRBV6-5 with TRBJ2-4, with TRBD2 as a possible D gene (5 bases). Trimming removed 5 bases from V and 5 bases from J, with 10 bases in between. The V gene's germline CDR1 is MNHEY and CDR2 SVGAGI. The CDR3 contains 13 residues. The CDR3 DNA is TGTGCCAGCAGTCCGGGAAGGGAAAACATTCAGTACTTC. It codes for CASSPGRENIQYF.

This chain joins TRBV5-4 and TRBJ2-3; the D is unclear. The CDR3 spans 14 residues. Per germline, CDR1 SGHNT and CDR2 YYREEE (reference sequence). Trimming took 4 bases from V and 4 from J, leaving 13 bases between them. The CDR3 DNA reads TGTGCCAGCAGCATCCCGCTCCGGGCAGATACGCAGTATTTT. This encodes CASSIPLRADTQYF.

The sample holds a few counts of this clone. The V and J genes are TRBV28 and TRBJ2-7; 9 bases are shared with TRBD1. This CDR3 spans 14 amino acids. The germline V gene has CDR1 MDHEN and CDR2 SYDVKM. V was pared by 5 bases and J by 0 bases, with 2 bases of the junction left unmatched. DNA of the CDR3: TGTGCCAGCAGTCACAGGGGGCTCTCCTACGAGCAGTACTTC. Encoded protein: CASSHRGLSYEQYF.

The sample holds a few counts of this clone. This chain uses TRBV5-1 with TRBJ2-3; 8 positions match TRBD2. This CDR3 has 15 residues. V trimming: 5 bases; J trimming: 2 bases; junction bases outside the gene matches: 7. CDR1 is SGHRS and CDR2 is YFSETQ in the germline V gene. The CDR3 DNA is TGCGCCAGCAGGGACAGCGGGGGAGCCACAGATACGCAGTATTTT. This gives the protein CASRDSGGATDTQYF.

This chain uses TRBV11-2 with TRBJ1-5; weak D call: TRBD1 (5 bases). Germline CDR1 reads SGHAT; CDR2 reads FQNNGV. The length of the CDR3 is 13 residues. V lost 0 bases to trimming and J lost 9 bases, with 9 bases between them. CDR3 protein: CASSLEFQGPQHF. As DNA, the CDR3 is TGTGCCAGCAGCTTAGAATTTCAGGGGCCCCAGCATTTT.

The table lists this clone with a few counts. The V gene is TRBV6-1, the J gene TRBJ2-2; D is unresolved. Trimming pared 3 bases from V and 6 bases from J, leaving 8 bases between. Germline loops: CDR1 MNHNS, CDR2 SASEGT. The length of the CDR3 is 13 residues. DNA for the CDR3: TGTGCCAGCAGTGAGTCCCGTGCCGGGGAGCTGTTTTTT. The encoded protein is CASSESRAGELFF.

The J gene is TRBJ2-5, the V gene TRBV30; a possible D gene is TRBD2 (6 bases). This CDR3 comprises 13 residues. The germline V and J ends were trimmed by 5 bases and 2 bases, with 12 bases remaining between them. The germline V gene has CDR1 GTSNPN and CDR2 SVGIG (reference sequence). In DNA form, the CDR3 reads TGTGCCTGGTCGCCCGGGGGACAAGAGACCCAGTACTTC. This sequence encodes CAWSPGGQETQYF.

This clone was detected only a few times. V and J are TRBV5-1 and TRBJ2-1; D possibly corresponds to TRBD2 (5 bases). CDR1 SGHRS and CDR2 YFSETQ come from the germline V gene. The CDR3 is made up of 15 amino acids. The V gene lost 4 bases and the J gene lost 0 bases, with 11 bases spanning the gap. The CDR3 loop reads CASSPTTSSYNEQFF. The CDR3 DNA reads as TGCGCCAGCAGCCCAACTACTAGCTCCTACAATGAGCAGTTCTTC.

This clone was picked up a small number of times. The J gene is TRBJ2-1, the V gene TRBV29-1; 8 bases map to TRBD2. Germline values: CDR1 SQVTM, CDR2 ANQGSEA. V was pared by 7 bases and J by 2 bases, with 10 bases of the junction left unmatched. This CDR3 is 15 amino acids long. In nucleotides, the CDR3 is TGCAGCGGCCGAGGGGGGACTAGTGCCTACAATGAGCAGTTCTTC. Amino acid sequence: CSGRGGTSAYNEQFF.

The V and J genes are TRBV28 and TRBJ2-5; D is possibly TRBD1 (7 bases). Germline V gene sequence: CDR1 MDHEN, CDR2 SYDVKM. V lost 5 bases and J 2 bases, leaving 12 bases between the germline ends. The CDR3 runs to 14 residues. In nucleotides, the CDR3 is TGTGCCAGCAGTCCGGGGGACAGTCAAGAGACCCAGTACTTC. Amino acids: CASSPGDSQETQYF.

This clone was seen a handful of times. This rearrangement joins TRBV6-6 to TRBJ1-5; TRBD1 matches at 10 bases. CDR1 and CDR2 (germline): MNHNY, SVGAGI (reference sequence). V lost 8 bases and J lost 5; bases outside the gene matches: 12. The CDR3 length is 16 residues. Here the CDR3 reads CASLSYEGTGDQPQHF. The CDR3 nucleotides read TGTGCCAGCCTTAGTTACGAAGGGACAGGGGATCAGCCCCAGCATTTT.

This clone was counted only a few times. The chain employs TRBV19 and TRBJ2-7, with TRBD2 matching 11 bases. J gave up 0 bases and V 7 bases, and 2 bases lay outside the gene matches. CDR3 length: 14 residues. The germline V gene has CDR1 LNHDA and CDR2 SQIVND (reference sequence). The DNA for the CDR3 is TGTGCCAGTATGACTAGCGGGACCTCCTACGAGCAGTACTTC. It codes for CASMTSGTSYEQYF.

This clone has more than one count but fewer than ten. The V and J genes are TRBV28 and TRBJ2-7; perhaps TRBD1 as D (6 bases). Trimming left V 5 bases short and J 2 bases short, with 19 bases between. Germline V gene lookup returns CDR1 MDHEN and CDR2 SYDVKM. This CDR3 contains 16 residues. The CDR3 DNA follows: TGTGCCAGCAGTCCCAAACTGGACAGATTCACCTACGAGCAGTACTTC. This sequence encodes CASSPKLDRFTYEQYF.